The rows below give T cell receptor beta chains drawn from one sample of a study of OX40 agonist ivuxolimab in advanced cancers. Sequencing used immunoSEQ multiplex PCR; TCRdb keeps in-frame clones, though not all of them. The profile shows 95,000 to 100,000 clones, under 85% of them singletons. The specimen was CD4+ or CD8+ T cells sorted from blood, collected in a trial of the OX40 agonist ivuxolimab. Receptors originate from an adult with an advanced solid tumor such as melanoma, head and neck, liver or kidney cancer. The CDR3 runs from the conserved cysteine through the conserved F or W. A D gene is named only where the DNA matches it firmly. Clone size is given for some rows only: seen once, a few or many times, or a class if the clone is expanded.

clone size: NA; V gene: TRBV27; J gene: TRBJ2-4; D gene: NA; CDR3 protein: CASSSGLVADIQYF; CDR3 DNA: TGTGCCAGCAGTTCGGGACTCGTCGCGGACATTCAGTACTTC
clone size: NA; V gene: TRBV15; J gene: TRBJ2-6; D gene: NA; CDR3 protein: CATSGTGANVLTF; CDR3 DNA: TGTGCCACCAGCGGGACTGGGGCCAACGTCCTGACTTTC
clone size: NA; V gene: TRBV7-8; J gene: TRBJ2-7; D gene: NA; CDR3 protein: CASSWDQSSYEQYF; CDR3 DNA: TGTGCCAGCAGCTGGGACCAAAGCTCCTACGAGCAGTACTTC
clone size: NA; V gene: TRBV19; J gene: TRBJ1-5; D gene: TRBD1; CDR3 protein: CASSTTGAGQPQHF; CDR3 DNA: TGTGCCAGTAGTACGACAGGGGCGGGTCAGCCCCAGCATTTT
clone size: NA; V gene: TRBV6-1; J gene: TRBJ2-3; D gene: TRBD1; CDR3 protein: CASSGTGITDTQYF; CDR3 DNA: TGTGCCAGCAGCGGGACAGGAATTACAGATACGCAGTATTTT
clone size: NA; V gene: TRBV6-5; J gene: TRBJ1-3; D gene: NA; CDR3 protein: CASSYSQRHSGNTIYF; CDR3 DNA: TGTGCCAGCAGTTACTCGCAGCGTCACTCTGGAAACACCATATATTTT
clone size: few; V gene: TRBV6-5; J gene: TRBJ1-6; D gene: NA; CDR3 protein: CASRPRGINSPLHF; CDR3 DNA: TGTGCCAGCAGGCCACGGGGGATTAATTCACCCCTCCACTTT
clone size: NA; V gene: TRBV29-1; J gene: TRBJ1-1; D gene: NA; CDR3 protein: CSVDISQAQAFF; CDR3 DNA: TGCAGCGTTGATATATCCCAGGCACAAGCTTTCTTT
clone size: NA; V gene: TRBV12-5; J gene: TRBJ1-2; D gene: NA; CDR3 protein: CASGLVPTLGYGYTF; CDR3 DNA: TGTGCTAGTGGTTTGGTTCCCACGTTGGGCTATGGCTACACCTTC
clone size: NA; V gene: TRBV28; J gene: TRBJ2-1; D gene: TRBD2; CDR3 protein: CASSDLLAGGDEQFF; CDR3 DNA: TGTGCCAGCAGTGATTTACTAGCGGGAGGCGATGAGCAGTTCTTC
clone size: NA; V gene: TRBV5-1; J gene: TRBJ1-2; D gene: NA; CDR3 protein: CASSLGWQIADYGYTF; CDR3 DNA: TGCGCCAGCAGCTTGGGTTGGCAAATAGCGGATTATGGCTACACCTTC
clone size: once; V gene: TRBV9; J gene: TRBJ2-3; D gene: TRBD2; CDR3 protein: CASSALSGSPDTQYF; CDR3 DNA: TGTGCCAGCAGCGCCCTTAGCGGGAGCCCAGATACGCAGTATTTT
clone size: NA; V gene: TRBV10-3; J gene: TRBJ2-7; D gene: TRBD1; CDR3 protein: CAITGQDSSEQYF; CDR3 DNA: TGTGCCATCACAGGACAGGACTCGAGCGAGCAGTACTTC
clone size: NA; V gene: TRBV25-1; J gene: TRBJ2-7; D gene: TRBD1; CDR3 protein: CASSDTGQGLREQYF; CDR3 DNA: TGTGCCAGCAGTGATACCGGACAGGGGTTGAGGGAGCAGTACTTC
clone size: NA; V gene: TRBV9; J gene: TRBJ2-7; D gene: TRBD2; CDR3 protein: CASSEWTSLNFRAYEQYF; CDR3 DNA: TGTGCCAGCAGCGAGTGGACTAGCTTAAACTTTCGGGCCTACGAGCAGTACTTC
clone size: NA; V gene: TRBV19; J gene: TRBJ1-1; D gene: TRBD1; CDR3 protein: CASSRTPQGAETEAFF; CDR3 DNA: TGTGCCAGTAGTAGGACCCCTCAGGGGGCTGAGACTGAAGCTTTCTTT
clone size: NA; V gene: TRBV18; J gene: TRBJ2-7; D gene: NA; CDR3 protein: CASSPTPTYEQYF; CDR3 DNA: TGTGCCAGCTCACCGACCCCCACGTACGAGCAGTACTTC
clone size: NA; V gene: TRBV5-1; J gene: TRBJ2-7; D gene: NA; CDR3 protein: CASRASSYEQYF; CDR3 DNA: TGCGCCAGCAGGGCGAGCTCCTACGAGCAGTACTTC
clone size: few; V gene: TRBV9; J gene: TRBJ1-6; D gene: NA; CDR3 protein: CASSVSQAPGSPLHF; CDR3 DNA: TGTGCCAGCAGCGTATCTCAGGCACCGGGCTCACCCCTCCACTTT
clone size: few; V gene: TRBV27; J gene: TRBJ1-6; D gene: NA; CDR3 protein: CASSLLGNSPLHF; CDR3 DNA: TGTGCCAGCAGTTTATTGGGGAATTCACCCCTCCACTTT
clone size: NA; V gene: TRBV14; J gene: TRBJ1-1; D gene: NA; CDR3 protein: CASSQDRVYTEAFF; CDR3 DNA: TGTGCCAGCAGTCAGGACAGAGTCTACACTGAAGCTTTCTTT
clone size: NA; V gene: TRBV19; J gene: TRBJ2-2; D gene: TRBD1; CDR3 protein: CASSSRDRGNTGELFF; CDR3 DNA: TGTGCCAGTAGTTCCAGGGACAGGGGGAACACCGGGGAGCTGTTTTTT
clone size: NA; V gene: TRBV30; J gene: TRBJ2-6; D gene: TRBD1; CDR3 protein: CASNRGSGANVLTF; CDR3 DNA: TGTGCCTCGAACAGGGGATCTGGGGCCAACGTCCTGACTTTC
clone size: NA; V gene: TRBV7-2; J gene: TRBJ1-2; D gene: NA; CDR3 protein: CASSSSGSGSYGYTF; CDR3 DNA: TGTGCCAGCAGCTCCTCCGGGTCGGGGTCTTATGGCTACACCTTC
clone size: NA; V gene: TRBV7-6; J gene: TRBJ2-1; D gene: TRBD2; CDR3 protein: CASSLGLAGYNEQFF; CDR3 DNA: TGTGCCAGCAGCTTAGGACTAGCGGGCTACAATGAGCAGTTCTTC
clone size: NA; V gene: TRBV5-8; J gene: TRBJ1-2; D gene: TRBD1; CDR3 protein: CASSGTVPIGYTF; CDR3 DNA: TGTGCCAGCAGCGGGACAGTGCCTATTGGCTACACCTTC
clone size: NA; V gene: TRBV9; J gene: TRBJ2-3; D gene: NA; CDR3 protein: CASSVGPPTDTQYF; CDR3 DNA: TGTGCCAGCAGCGTAGGCCCTCCCACAGATACGCAGTATTTT
clone size: NA; V gene: TRBV4-3; J gene: TRBJ2-2; D gene: TRBD2; CDR3 protein: CASSQAAGGSNGELFF; CDR3 DNA: TGCGCCAGCAGCCAAGCAGCGGGGGGCAGTAACGGGGAGCTGTTTTTT
clone size: many; V gene: TRBV6-5; J gene: TRBJ2-7; D gene: TRBD1; CDR3 protein: CASRYPGTGEYEQYF; CDR3 DNA: TGTGCCAGCAGGTACCCTGGGACAGGGGAATACGAGCAGTACTTC
clone size: NA; V gene: TRBV5-1; J gene: TRBJ2-5; D gene: NA; CDR3 protein: CASSLVGTFLAPQETQYF; CDR3 DNA: TGCGCCAGCAGCTTGGTTGGGACGTTTCTGGCGCCCCAAGAGACCCAGTACTTC
clone size: few; V gene: TRBV30; J gene: TRBJ1-2; D gene: TRBD1; CDR3 protein: CALEDRGQGYTF; CDR3 DNA: TGTGCTCTGGAGGACAGGGGGCAAGGCTACACCTTC
clone size: NA; V gene: TRBV27; J gene: TRBJ2-3; D gene: NA; CDR3 protein: CASSRSLQGDTQYF; CDR3 DNA: TGTGCCAGCAGTCGCAGCCTCCAAGGAGATACGCAGTATTTT
clone size: NA; V gene: TRBV7-9; J gene: TRBJ2-5; D gene: NA; CDR3 protein: CASSLDLGWETQYF; CDR3 DNA: TGTGCCAGCAGCTTAGATTTGGGTTGGGAGACCCAGTACTTC
clone size: NA; V gene: TRBV16; J gene: TRBJ2-1; D gene: NA; CDR3 protein: CASSPIGGNSYNEQFF; CDR3 DNA: TGTGCCAGCAGCCCGATCGGCGGGAACTCCTACAATGAGCAGTTCTTC
clone size: NA; V gene: TRBV7-2; J gene: TRBJ2-3; D gene: NA; CDR3 protein: CASSSVPVSTDTQYF; CDR3 DNA: TGTGCCAGCAGCTCCGTACCCGTGAGCACAGATACGCAGTATTTT
clone size: NA; V gene: TRBV7-8; J gene: TRBJ2-7; D gene: NA; CDR3 protein: CASSLGLAPNYEQYF; CDR3 DNA: TGTGCCAGCAGCTTAGGGCTAGCGCCAAACTACGAGCAGTACTTC
clone size: NA; V gene: TRBV2; J gene: TRBJ2-3; D gene: TRBD1; CDR3 protein: CASSPRTGGPDTQYF; CDR3 DNA: TGTGCCAGCAGTCCGAGGACAGGGGGACCAGATACGCAGTATTTT
clone size: NA; V gene: TRBV2; J gene: TRBJ2-4; D gene: NA; CDR3 protein: CASSELGLLAKNIQYF; CDR3 DNA: TGTGCCAGCAGTGAACTTGGACTACTAGCCAAAAACATTCAGTACTTC
clone size: once; V gene: TRBV10-3; J gene: TRBJ1-2; D gene: NA; CDR3 protein: CAISEIAGPLYGYTF; CDR3 DNA: TGTGCCATCAGTGAAATCGCAGGGCCCCTCTATGGCTACACCTTC
clone size: medium-sized; V gene: TRBV10-1; J gene: TRBJ1-4; D gene: TRBD1; CDR3 protein: CASSEFGTGNEKLFF; CDR3 DNA: TGCGCCAGCAGTGAGTTCGGGACAGGGAATGAAAAACTGTTTTTT
clone size: NA; V gene: TRBV27; J gene: TRBJ2-3; D gene: NA; CDR3 protein: CASIRDGIARSTDTQYF; CDR3 DNA: TGTGCCAGCATCAGAGACGGGATAGCGAGAAGCACAGATACGCAGTATTTT
clone size: NA; V gene: TRBV27; J gene: TRBJ2-7; D gene: NA; CDR3 protein: CASSLGQGFEQYF; CDR3 DNA: TGTGCCAGCAGTTTAGGCCAGGGATTCGAGCAGTACTTC